This paragraph covers one T cell receptor beta chain sequence. Its antigen is undetermined. The source of the sample is a study of T cells after yellow fever vaccination. V shed 2 bases and J 5 bases; nucleotides not matched to a gene: 10. Germline CDR1 is SNHLY and CDR2 is FYNNEI. The CDR3 spans 16 residues. General study points: Contamination by abundant bulk-population clonotypes could be present in FACS-sorted repertoires. Overall, a small share of clonotypes was seen in both CD4 and CD8 compartments.

TCRdb independently ran MiXCR on the 5' RACE reads; one entry per CDR3 protein. Of 250,000 to 300,000 distinct CDR3 sequences listed, 5.2% were seen once; the top ten hold around 3.5%. Material: CD4+ T cells sorted from PBMCs, obtained on the day of the yellow fever booster vaccination. This TCR was sampled from a man aged 18-30 years who received the YFV17D yellow fever vaccine. The V and J genes are TRBV2 and TRBJ2-3; 7 bases match TRBD2. CDR3 nucleotide sequence: TGTGCCAGCAGTGAATTGGCTAGCGGTGACGGAGATACGCAGTATTTT. The encoded protein is CASSELASGDGDTQYF.